These T cell receptor beta chains were read from a single sample in a study of blood T cell repertoires in COVID-19. The protocol was immunoSEQ multiplex PCR, while the TCRdb copy is restricted to in-frame clones and leaves out a portion. The profile shows about 150,000 clones, over 70% of them singletons. Sequencing was performed on peripheral blood. The receptors come from a woman aged 55 to 70 with acute or convalescent COVID-19. The CDR3 runs from the conserved cysteine through the conserved F or W. Fields, in order: V gene, J gene, clone size, D gene, CDR3 protein, CDR3 DNA. D genes are given only for firm matches. Rows give clone size only sometimes, using once, few, many, or a class for an expanded clone.

V gene: TRBV28
J gene: TRBJ1-2
clone size: .
D gene: .
CDR3 protein: CASSLWAQGGDGYTF
CDR3 DNA: TGTGCCAGCAGTTTATGGGCACAGGGAGGGGATGGCTACACCTTC

V gene: TRBV5-4
J gene: TRBJ2-4
clone size: .
D gene: TRBD1
CDR3 protein: CASSLVGQGAGNIQYF
CDR3 DNA: TGTGCCAGCAGCTTGGTGGGACAGGGGGCTGGAAACATTCAGTACTTC

V gene: TRBV18
J gene: TRBJ1-1
clone size: .
D gene: .
CDR3 protein: CASSTYKNTEAFF
CDR3 DNA: TGTGCCAGCTCAACATACAAGAACACTGAAGCTTTCTTT

V gene: TRBV6-5
J gene: TRBJ1-2
clone size: .
D gene: TRBD1
CDR3 protein: CASSSAGGYGYTF
CDR3 DNA: TGTGCCAGCAGTTCCGCAGGGGGCTATGGCTACACCTTC

V gene: TRBV7-2
J gene: TRBJ2-4
clone size: .
D gene: TRBD2
CDR3 protein: CASSSGLLRGTLAKNIQYF
CDR3 DNA: TGTGCCAGCAGCTCGGGACTGTTGCGGGGGACCCTAGCCAAAAACATTCAGTACTTC

V gene: TRBV12-5
J gene: TRBJ1-1
clone size: .
D gene: .
CDR3 protein: CASGHDQGRAFF
CDR3 DNA: TGTGCTAGTGGTCATGATCAGGGTCGGGCTTTCTTT

V gene: TRBV19
J gene: TRBJ2-3
clone size: .
D gene: .
CDR3 protein: CASSPSRGGATDTQYF
CDR3 DNA: TGTGCCAGTAGTCCCTCGCGTGGGGGGGCCACAGATACGCAGTATTTT

V gene: TRBV30
J gene: TRBJ1-2
clone size: .
D gene: .
CDR3 protein: CAWSPRTAGYTF
CDR3 DNA: TGTGCCTGGAGTCCGAGGACAGCTGGCTACACCTTC

V gene: TRBV5-8
J gene: TRBJ2-7
clone size: .
D gene: .
CDR3 protein: CASSLAGGHYEQYF
CDR3 DNA: TGTGCCAGCAGCTTGGCCGGGGGGCACTACGAGCAGTACTTC

V gene: TRBV10-3
J gene: TRBJ1-5
clone size: once
D gene: .
CDR3 protein: CAISLGAYSNQPQHF
CDR3 DNA: TGTGCCATCAGCCTAGGAGCCTATAGCAATCAGCCCCAGCATTTT

V gene: TRBV7-8
J gene: TRBJ1-2
clone size: .
D gene: TRBD1
CDR3 protein: CASSLVGGTGAGGYTF
CDR3 DNA: TGTGCCAGCAGCTTAGTGGGTGGTACAGGGGCCGGGGGCTACACCTTC

V gene: TRBV7-8
J gene: TRBJ1-1
clone size: .
D gene: .
CDR3 protein: CASSLVRRVTEAFF
CDR3 DNA: TGTGCCAGCAGCTTAGTCCGGCGGGTCACTGAAGCTTTCTTT

V gene: TRBV2
J gene: TRBJ1-2
clone size: .
D gene: .
CDR3 protein: CASSVHGGDYGYTF
CDR3 DNA: TGTGCCAGCAGTGTTCACGGGGGAGACTATGGCTACACCTTC

V gene: TRBV9
J gene: TRBJ1-6
clone size: .
D gene: .
CDR3 protein: CASNTVNSPLHF
CDR3 DNA: TGTGCCAGCAACACAGTAAATTCACCCCTCCACTTT

V gene: TRBV5-1
J gene: TRBJ2-5
clone size: .
D gene: TRBD2
CDR3 protein: CASSAKTSGGFQETQYF
CDR3 DNA: TGCGCCAGCAGCGCAAAGACTAGCGGGGGGTTCCAAGAGACCCAGTACTTC

V gene: TRBV7-2
J gene: TRBJ1-2
clone size: .
D gene: .
CDR3 protein: CASSFYGAEGDGYTF
CDR3 DNA: TGTGCCAGCAGCTTCTACGGGGCCGAGGGGGATGGCTACACCTTC

V gene: TRBV2
J gene: TRBJ1-2
clone size: .
D gene: TRBD1
CDR3 protein: CASSGQDRVNTF
CDR3 DNA: TGTGCCAGCAGTGGCCAGGACAGGGTAAACACCTTC

V gene: TRBV5-1
J gene: TRBJ2-5
clone size: .
D gene: .
CDR3 protein: CASSRSRVQETQYF
CDR3 DNA: TGCGCCAGCAGCAGATCCAGGGTCCAAGAGACCCAGTACTTC

V gene: TRBV7-2
J gene: TRBJ1-2
clone size: .
D gene: TRBD1
CDR3 protein: CASSLASGQSYGYTF
CDR3 DNA: TGTGCCAGCAGCTTAGCATCGGGACAGTCCTATGGCTACACCTTC

V gene: TRBV3-1/TRBV3-2
J gene: TRBJ2-5
clone size: .
D gene: .
CDR3 protein: CASSQREKTQYF
CDR3 DNA: TGTGCCAGCAGCCAAAGGGAGAAGACCCAGTACTTC

V gene: TRBV6-5
J gene: TRBJ1-3
clone size: .
D gene: .
CDR3 protein: CASSRAGGSGNTIYF
CDR3 DNA: TGTGCCAGCAGTCGGGCCGGGGGCTCTGGAAACACCATATATTTT

V gene: TRBV4-1
J gene: TRBJ2-3
clone size: .
D gene: .
CDR3 protein: CASSQGPTDTQYF
CDR3 DNA: TGCGCCAGCAGCCAAGGGCCCACAGATACGCAGTATTTT

V gene: TRBV6-2/TRBV6-3
J gene: TRBJ2-3
clone size: .
D gene: .
CDR3 protein: CASSYLYVYTDTQYF
CDR3 DNA: TGTGCCAGCAGTTATCTCTACGTGTACACAGATACGCAGTATTTT

V gene: TRBV29-1
J gene: TRBJ1-2
clone size: .
D gene: .
CDR3 protein: CSVDGGRGGYTF
CDR3 DNA: TGCAGCGTTGACGGGGGGCGAGGTGGCTACACCTTC

V gene: TRBV19
J gene: TRBJ1-5
clone size: .
D gene: TRBD1
CDR3 protein: CASSTLGQMGSFGNQPQHF
CDR3 DNA: TGTGCCAGTAGTACTTTGGGACAGATGGGTTCTTTTGGCAATCAGCCCCAGCATTTT

V gene: TRBV18
J gene: TRBJ1-2
clone size: .
D gene: TRBD1
CDR3 protein: CASSPGQDYGYTF
CDR3 DNA: TGTGCCAGCTCACCGGGACAGGACTATGGCTACACCTTC

V gene: TRBV18
J gene: TRBJ1-5
clone size: .
D gene: .
CDR3 protein: CASSPGERQPQHF
CDR3 DNA: TGTGCCAGCTCACCAGGAGAAAGGCAGCCCCAGCATTTT

V gene: TRBV5-4
J gene: TRBJ2-3
clone size: .
D gene: TRBD2
CDR3 protein: CASSGGTSGGTDTQYF
CDR3 DNA: TGTGCCAGCAGCGGGGGGACTAGCGGGGGCACAGATACGCAGTATTTT

V gene: TRBV12-3/TRBV12-4
J gene: TRBJ1-2
clone size: .
D gene: .
CDR3 protein: CASSLQGYGYTF
CDR3 DNA: TGTGCCAGCAGCCTTCAGGGGTATGGCTACACCTTC

V gene: TRBV5-8
J gene: TRBJ1-1
clone size: .
D gene: .
CDR3 protein: CAGHRVGEAFF
CDR3 DNA: TGTGCCGGGCACAGGGTCGGTGAAGCTTTCTTT

V gene: TRBV28
J gene: TRBJ1-5
clone size: .
D gene: .
CDR3 protein: CASSLPGSSNQPQHF
CDR3 DNA: TGTGCCAGCAGTCTTCCCGGGTCTAGCAATCAGCCCCAGCATTTT

V gene: TRBV2
J gene: TRBJ1-5
clone size: few
D gene: .
CDR3 protein: CASSGQGGGHQPQHF
CDR3 DNA: TGTGCCAGCAGTGGACAAGGGGGGGGCCATCAGCCCCAGCATTTT

V gene: TRBV2
J gene: TRBJ1-5
clone size: .
D gene: .
CDR3 protein: CASRRQKEGNQPQHF
CDR3 DNA: TGTGCCAGCAGACGACAGAAGGAAGGGAATCAGCCCCAGCATTTT

V gene: TRBV4-2
J gene: TRBJ2-1
clone size: .
D gene: .
CDR3 protein: CASSQDTPRQIDEQFF
CDR3 DNA: TGTGCCAGCAGCCAAGATACCCCAAGACAGATCGATGAGCAGTTCTTC

V gene: TRBV6-2/TRBV6-3
J gene: TRBJ1-2
clone size: .
D gene: .
CDR3 protein: CASSTAIHGYTF
CDR3 DNA: TGTGCCAGCAGTACAGCCATCCATGGCTACACCTTC

V gene: TRBV2
J gene: TRBJ2-5
clone size: .
D gene: .
CDR3 protein: CASGTRVQETQYF
CDR3 DNA: TGTGCCAGCGGAACCCGGGTCCAAGAGACCCAGTACTTC

V gene: TRBV6-2/TRBV6-3
J gene: TRBJ1-5
clone size: .
D gene: .
CDR3 protein: CASSYSQGWGNQPQHF
CDR3 DNA: TGTGCCAGCAGTTACTCCCAGGGCTGGGGCAATCAGCCCCAGCATTTT

V gene: TRBV7-3
J gene: TRBJ2-5
clone size: .
D gene: .
CDR3 protein: CASSLTEGVETQYF
CDR3 DNA: TGTGCCAGCAGCTTAACAGAGGGGGTGGAGACCCAGTACTTC

V gene: TRBV5-1
J gene: TRBJ1-4
clone size: .
D gene: .
CDR3 protein: CASRVAGDEKLFF
CDR3 DNA: TGCGCCAGCAGAGTAGCGGGTGATGAAAAACTGTTTTTT

V gene: TRBV5-1
J gene: TRBJ2-1
clone size: .
D gene: .
CDR3 protein: CASSLVGDTGNEQFF
CDR3 DNA: TGCGCCAGCAGCTTGGTGGGGGACACCGGCAATGAGCAGTTCTTC

V gene: TRBV28
J gene: TRBJ2-1
clone size: once
D gene: TRBD2
CDR3 protein: CASRPTGGPGLDEQFF
CDR3 DNA: TGTGCCAGCAGACCAACGGGGGGGCCCGGGTTGGATGAGCAGTTCTTC

V gene: TRBV19
J gene: TRBJ1-2
clone size: once
D gene: .
CDR3 protein: CASQSGSNYGYTF
CDR3 DNA: TGTGCCAGCCAAAGCGGTTCTAACTATGGCTACACCTTC

V gene: TRBV19
J gene: TRBJ1-2
clone size: few
D gene: TRBD1
CDR3 protein: CASSRTGTAPRVYGYTF
CDR3 DNA: TGTGCCAGTAGTAGAACCGGGACAGCACCTCGGGTGTATGGCTACACCTTC

V gene: TRBV5-4
J gene: TRBJ1-1
clone size: .
D gene: TRBD1
CDR3 protein: CASSGVEGQGSFF
CDR3 DNA: TGTGCCAGCAGCGGTGTAGAGGGACAGGGGTCTTTCTTT

V gene: TRBV5-5
J gene: TRBJ2-3
clone size: .
D gene: TRBD1
CDR3 protein: CASSLPGTGGTDTQYF
CDR3 DNA: TGTGCCAGCAGCCTGCCTGGGACAGGGGGCACAGATACGCAGTATTTT

V gene: TRBV14
J gene: TRBJ1-3
clone size: .
D gene: .
CDR3 protein: CASSPLTSSGNTIYF
CDR3 DNA: TGTGCCAGCAGCCCCTTGACATCCTCTGGAAACACCATATATTTT

V gene: TRBV3-1/TRBV3-2
J gene: TRBJ1-4
clone size: .
D gene: .
CDR3 protein: CASSHSTNEKLFF
CDR3 DNA: TGTGCCAGCAGCCACTCCACTAATGAAAAACTGTTTTTT

V gene: TRBV7-9
J gene: TRBJ2-4
clone size: .
D gene: TRBD2
CDR3 protein: CASSLVQSGRNIQYF
CDR3 DNA: TGTGCCAGCAGCCTCGTGCAGTCCGGGAGGAACATTCAGTACTTC

V gene: TRBV28
J gene: TRBJ1-2
clone size: .
D gene: TRBD1
CDR3 protein: CASSGRTGWSLSYGYTF
CDR3 DNA: TGTGCCAGCAGTGGGCGGACAGGGTGGTCGCTAAGCTATGGCTACACCTTC

V gene: TRBV7-8
J gene: TRBJ1-5
clone size: few
D gene: TRBD1
CDR3 protein: CASSALTGTGGGNQPQHF
CDR3 DNA: TGTGCCAGCAGCGCCCTTACCGGGACAGGGGGCGGAAATCAGCCCCAGCATTTT

V gene: TRBV5-4
J gene: TRBJ2-5
clone size: .
D gene: .
CDR3 protein: CASSSDLQETQYF
CDR3 DNA: TGTGCCAGCAGCTCGGACTTGCAAGAGACCCAGTACTTC

V gene: TRBV12-3/TRBV12-4
J gene: TRBJ2-7
clone size: .
D gene: .
CDR3 protein: CASSSDYRGQYF
CDR3 DNA: TGTGCCAGCAGCTCGGACTACCGCGGGCAGTACTTC

V gene: TRBV7-3
J gene: TRBJ2-6
clone size: .
D gene: .
CDR3 protein: CASSFGRSGANVLTF
CDR3 DNA: TGTGCCAGCAGCTTTGGCCGCTCTGGGGCCAACGTCCTGACTTTC